Below are 26 T cell receptor beta chains sequenced from a single sample in a study of blood T cell repertoires in COVID-19. Here immunoSEQ multiplex PCR was the method, and the copy in TCRdb shows in-frame clones only, minus some. The repertoire includes 130,000 to 150,000 clones, 65% to 80% of them detected once, and approximately 4% sits in the top ten. Sequenced material: peripheral blood. These receptors originate from a man between 60 and 70 years old with acute or convalescent COVID-19.

This clone has only one observation. The chain combines TRBV6-5 with TRBJ2-7, with D unclear. This CDR3 comprises 12 residues. V lost 6 bases and J lost 3, with 9 bases in between. Looked up from germline, CDR1 is MNHEY and CDR2 is SVGAGI. The CDR3 nucleotides are TGTGCCAGCAGCCTAGAGCGCTACGAGCAGTACTTC. Amino acids: CASSLERYEQYF.

This clone was detected once. The J gene is TRBJ1-1, the V gene TRBV5-5, with a tentative D call TRBD1 (5 bases). The CDR3 consists of 16 residues. The V gene lost 1 base and the J gene lost 1 base, with 14 bases spanning the gap. Germline CDR1 is SGHKS and CDR2 is YYEKEE (reference sequence). The CDR3 DNA sequence: TGTGCCAGCAGCTTGAAAGGGGATTGGAAGAACACTGAAGCTTTCTTT. Translating gives CASSLKGDWKNTEAFF.

CDR3 amino acids: CASSSGLAGGPATQYF. The CDR3 region has the DNA TGTGCCAGCAGTTCCGGACTAGCGGGAGGGCCTGCTACGCAGTATTTT. This chain links TRBV6-2 or TRBV6-3 with TRBJ2-3, with TRBD2 matching 15 bases. Germline CDR1 MNHEY, CDR2 SVGEGT. The CDR3 extends over 16 amino acids. V was pared by 4 bases and J by 8 bases, with 7 bases of the junction left unmatched.

As regards this clone: One junction end disagrees with the germline gene, perhaps due to a read error. The genes are TRBV19 and TRBJ1-2; TRBD1 matches at 8 bases. Per germline, CDR1 LNHDA and CDR2 SQIVND (reference sequence). This CDR3 region has 16 residues. The CDR3 sequence is CAGSVQGATGNYGYTF. The CDR3, as DNA: TGTGCCGGTAGCGTGCAGGGGGCGACGGGTAACTATGGCTACACCTTC. The variable domain in full, with the rest retrieved from reference TRBV19 and TRBJ1-2, is DGGITQSPKYLFRKEGQNVTLSCEQNLNHDAMYWYRQDPGQGLRLIYYSQIVNDFQKGDIAEGYSVSREKKESFPLTVTSAQKNPTAFYLCAGSVQGATGNYGYTFGSGTRLTVV.

J is TRBJ1-2 and V is TRBV27; 8 nucleotides align to TRBD1. The CDR3 extends over 16 amino acids. With V trimmed by 5 bases and J by 4 bases, 12 bases remained unmatched. CDR1 is MNHEY, CDR2 SMNVEV, per germline (reference sequence). The chain's CDR3 is CASSPSGQGATYGYTF. CDR3 DNA sequence: TGTGCCAGCAGTCCCTCAGGACAGGGCGCTACCTATGGCTACACCTTC.

V gene TRBV7-2 combines with J gene TRBJ2-5, with 8 nucleotides matching TRBD2. V trimming: 5 bases; J trimming: 1 base; junction bases outside the gene matches: 3. Looked up from germline, CDR1 is SGHTA and CDR2 is FQGNSA. This CDR3 has 14 residues. CDR3 bases: TGTGCCAGCAGCAGCGGGGGCCTCCAAGAGACCCAGTACTTC. This sequence encodes CASSSGGLQETQYF.

Turning to this clone: This same CDR3 is encoded by further DNA sequences in the sample. The chain links TRBV7-2 to TRBJ2-3, with 11 bases fitting TRBD2. The trim removed 5 bases at V and 1 base at J, leaving 5 bases unmatched. The CDR3 runs 16 residues. CDR1 SGHTA and CDR2 FQGNSA come from the germline V gene. DNA of the CDR3: TGTGCCAGCAGCACAAGGACTAGCGGGCGCACAGATACGCAGTATTTT. It specifies CASSTRTSGRTDTQYF. The whole variable domain, remainder taken from reference TRBV7-2 and TRBJ2-3, is GAGVSQSPSNKVTEKGKDVELRCDPISGHTALYWYRQSLGQGLEFLIYFQGNSAPDKSGLPSDRFSAERTGGSVSTLTIQRTQQEDSAVYLCASSTRTSGRTDTQYFGPGTRLTVL.

This chain joins TRBV19 and TRBJ1-1; D possibly corresponds to TRBD1 (5 bases). The germline V gene encodes CDR1 LNHDA and CDR2 SQIVND (reference sequence). The CDR3 spans 12 residues. V was trimmed by 1 base and J by 7 bases, leaving 7 bases between them. CDR3 in amino acids: CASSIGRGEAFF. The CDR3 region has the DNA TGTGCCAGTAGTATAGGGAGGGGTGAAGCTTTCTTT.

This clone has a single count. V usage is TRBV5-4 and J usage is TRBJ2-5, with D perhaps TRBD1 (5 bases). CDR1 and CDR2 from the germline V gene are SGHNT and YYREEE (reference sequence). The CDR3 loop spans 13 amino acids. The germline V and J ends were trimmed by 2 bases and 3 bases, with 8 bases remaining between them. CDR3 amino acids: CASSFQGEETQYF. For the CDR3, the DNA is TGTGCCAGCAGCTTCCAGGGTGAAGAGACCCAGTACTTC.

V is TRBV6-5 and J is TRBJ1-1, with 7 positions matching TRBD1. Germline values: CDR1 MNHEY, CDR2 SVGAGI. The CDR3 runs to 13 residues. Trimming took 6 bases from V and 10 from J; bases not matched to a gene: 11. Here the CDR3 DNA reads TGTGCCAGCAGCAAACTCCCGTCAGGGGGAGCTTTCTTT. This encodes CASSKLPSGGAFF.

This clone was observed a handful of times. The chain carries TRBV5-6 and TRBJ1-5, with 7 nucleotides matching TRBD1. CDR3 length equals 15 residues. With 2 bases clipped from V and 2 bases from J, the junction kept 4 bases outside the gene matches. CDR1 is SGHDT, CDR2 YYEEEE, per germline. The CDR3 here is CASSFQGVRNQPQHF. The CDR3 bases are TGTGCCAGCAGCTTCCAGGGGGTACGCAATCAGCCCCAGCATTTT.

The rearrangement joins TRBV30 to TRBJ1-6; D gene unclear. This CDR3 has 15 amino acids. Germline V CDR1 and CDR2: GTSNPN, SVGIG (reference sequence). The V end lost 0 bases, the J end lost 2 bases, and 8 bases lay between the germline ends. This chain's CDR3 is CAWSVPAAYNSPLHF. The CDR3 DNA is TGTGCCTGGAGTGTTCCGGCGGCCTATAATTCACCCCTCCACTTT.

The chain is built from TRBV5-1 and TRBJ2-1, with 8 bases that match TRBD2. J lost 1 base, V lost 4 bases, and 4 bases had no gene match. This CDR3 comprises 15 residues. Germline assignment: CDR1 SGHRS and CDR2 YFSETQ. The CDR3 sequence is CASSRVAGSYNEQFF. In nucleotides, the CDR3 is TGCGCCAGCAGCAGAGTAGCGGGATCCTACAATGAGCAGTTCTTC.

This sequence joins TRBV7-9 and TRBJ1-6; a possible D gene is TRBD1 (6 bases). CDR3 length: 15 residues. V lost 0 bases, J lost 8 bases, and 11 bases lay in between. Germline CDR1 reads SEHNR; CDR2 reads FQNEAQ (reference sequence). The CDR3 coding sequence is TGTGCCAGCAGCTTAGCGGGGAGGGGGGATTCACCCCTCCACTTT. This sequence encodes CASSLAGRGDSPLHF.

The chain links TRBV18 to TRBJ1-2; D is perhaps TRBD1 (6 bases). The CDR3 is made up of 14 amino acids. Trimming removed 3 bases from V and 2 bases from J, with 10 bases in between. Germline loops: CDR1 KGHSH, CDR2 LQKENI. The CDR3 reads CASSPGTTNYGYTF. The DNA for the CDR3 is TGTGCCAGCTCACCCGGGACAACCAACTATGGCTACACCTTC.

V gene TRBV28 combines with J gene TRBJ2-7; 8 bases agree with TRBD1. Unmatched junction bases numbered 11, after V lost 8 bases and J lost 5 bases. This CDR3 is built from 14 residues. Germline values: CDR1 MDHEN, CDR2 SYDVKM. CDR3 sequence: CASGATQGVHEQYF. The DNA of the CDR3 is TGTGCCAGCGGGGCAACACAGGGGGTCCACGAGCAGTACTTC.

This clone appeared a few times. The J gene is TRBJ2-2, the V gene TRBV19; D may be TRBD2 (6 bases). Trimming shortened V by 4 bases and J by 3 bases, and 15 bases separated the two germline ends. Germline loops: CDR1 LNHDA, CDR2 SQIVND (reference sequence). CDR3 length equals 16 residues. The CDR3 loop is CASSKIGGVDTGELFF. CDR3 coding DNA: TGTGCCAGTAGTAAGATCGGGGGAGTGGACACCGGGGAGCTGTTTTTT.

In DNA, the CDR3 is TGTGCCAGCACCCCGGGGGGGGTTACTAGCAATGAGCAGTTCTTC. Amino acids: CASTPGGVTSNEQFF. The rearrangement links TRBV6-2 or TRBV6-3 to TRBJ2-1; 8 bases are a match to TRBD2. Germline assignment: CDR1 MNHEY and CDR2 SVGEGT. The CDR3 spans 15 residues. The V segment lost 7 bases and the J segment 6 bases; nucleotides outside the gene matches: 11.

V and J are TRBV5-1 and TRBJ1-6, with D uncertain. Per the germline V gene, CDR1 is SGHRS and CDR2 is YFSETQ. The CDR3 runs to 14 residues. Trimming shortened V by 0 bases and J by 9 bases, and 10 bases separated the two germline ends. The CDR3 DNA reads as TGCGCCAGCAGCTTGGGAACAGTAGGTTCACCCCTCCACTTT. It encodes CASSLGTVGSPLHF.

The rearrangement joins TRBV5-1 to TRBJ2-7; 8 bases fit TRBD2. This CDR3 is 16 amino acids long. Trimming at V came to 4 bases and at J to 7 bases, leaving 16 bases not matched to a gene. Germline V lookup: CDR1 SGHRS, CDR2 YFSETQ. The CDR3: CASSPGSGAGGREQYF. The CDR3 DNA sequence: TGCGCCAGCAGCCCAGGGAGCGGTGCGGGGGGCAGGGAGCAGTACTTC.

The chain recombines TRBV28 with TRBJ2-1; 16 bases fit TRBD2. This CDR3 has 16 amino acids. V lost 6 bases and J lost 5; bases outside the gene matches: 4. CDR1 is MDHEN, CDR2 SYDVKM, per germline. CDR3 region: CASRRGLAGGHNEQFF. The CDR3 coding sequence is TGTGCCAGCAGACGGGGACTAGCGGGAGGGCACAATGAGCAGTTCTTC.

This chain uses TRBV6-5 with TRBJ2-4; 7 nucleotides line up with TRBD1. After removal of 8 bases from V and 5 bases from J, the junction contained 3 bases not matched to a gene. The CDR3 consists of 12 residues. From germline, CDR1 is MNHEY and CDR2 SVGAGI. CDR3 DNA: TGTGCCAGCCGGACAGGCGAAAACATTCAGTACTTC. Protein sequence: CASRTGENIQYF.

The chain couples TRBV16 to TRBJ1-2, with D tentatively TRBD1 (6 bases). Germline V gives CDR1 KGHSY, CDR2 FQNENV. Trimming pared 4 bases from V and 4 bases from J, leaving 19 bases between. The CDR3 runs to 16 residues. The CDR3 region is CASSPGDEIILYGYTF. CDR3 DNA: TGTGCCAGCAGCCCAGGGGACGAGATTATTCTCTATGGCTACACCTTC.

This clone has just a few counts. The V and J genes are TRBV19 and TRBJ2-3; TRBD2 matches 16 bases. This CDR3 is 18 amino acids long. Trimming at V came to 6 bases and at J to 3 bases, leaving 9 bases not matched to a gene. In germline, CDR1 is LNHDA, CDR2 SQIVND (reference sequence). CDR3 amino acids: CASSPIEGLAGGTDTQYF. CDR3 coding DNA: TGTGCCAGTAGCCCCATCGAGGGACTAGCGGGAGGGACAGATACGCAGTATTTT.

The rearrangement links TRBV28 to TRBJ2-7; TRBD2 agrees at 7 bases. Germline CDR1 reads MDHEN; CDR2 reads SYDVKM. This CDR3 is 14 amino acids long. V lost 7 bases to trimming and J lost 3 bases; unmatched junction nucleotides: 9. The chain's CDR3 is CASTRSGSHYEQYF. For the CDR3, the DNA is TGTGCCAGCACCCGTAGCGGGTCCCACTACGAGCAGTACTTC.

This chain uses TRBV9 with TRBJ2-2; 8 bases map to TRBD2. Trimming cost V 5 bases and J 7 bases; bases outside gene matches: 7. Germline CDR1 is SGDLS and CDR2 is YYNGEE. The CDR3 length is 14 residues. This CDR3 reads CASSISGIGGELFF. In DNA form, the CDR3 reads TGTGCCAGCAGTATTAGCGGGATAGGCGGGGAGCTGTTTTTT.